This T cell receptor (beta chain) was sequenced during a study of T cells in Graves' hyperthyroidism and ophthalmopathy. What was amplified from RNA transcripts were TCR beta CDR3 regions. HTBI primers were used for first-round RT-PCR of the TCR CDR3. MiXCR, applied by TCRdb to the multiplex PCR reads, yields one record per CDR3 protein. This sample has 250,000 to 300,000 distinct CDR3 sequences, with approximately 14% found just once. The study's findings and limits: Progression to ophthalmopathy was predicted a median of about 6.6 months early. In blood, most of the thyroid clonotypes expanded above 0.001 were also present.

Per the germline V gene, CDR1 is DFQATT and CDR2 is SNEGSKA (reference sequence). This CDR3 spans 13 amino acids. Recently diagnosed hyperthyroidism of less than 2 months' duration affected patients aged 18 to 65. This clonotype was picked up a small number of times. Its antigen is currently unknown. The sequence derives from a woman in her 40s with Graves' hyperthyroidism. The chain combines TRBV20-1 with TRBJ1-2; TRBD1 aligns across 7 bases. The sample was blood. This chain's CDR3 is CSANQGGDYGYTF. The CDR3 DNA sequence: TGCAGCGCCAATCAGGGGGGGGACTATGGCTACACCTTC.